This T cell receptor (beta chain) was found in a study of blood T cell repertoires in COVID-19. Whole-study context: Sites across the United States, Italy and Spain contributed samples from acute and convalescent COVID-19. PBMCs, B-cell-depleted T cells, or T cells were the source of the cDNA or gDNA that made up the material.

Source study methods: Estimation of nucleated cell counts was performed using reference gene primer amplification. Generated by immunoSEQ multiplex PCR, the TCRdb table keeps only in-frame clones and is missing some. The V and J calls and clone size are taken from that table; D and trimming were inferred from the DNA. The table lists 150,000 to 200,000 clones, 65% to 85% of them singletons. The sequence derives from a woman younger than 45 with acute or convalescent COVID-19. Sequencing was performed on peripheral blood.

The CDR3 loop is CASSPRQGAETEAFF. CDR3 DNA sequence: TGTGCCAGTAGCCCTCGACAGGGGGCGGAGACTGAAGCTTTCTTT. The chain couples TRBV19 to TRBJ1-1, with 10 bases lining up with TRBD1. CDR3 length equals 15 residues. Losses at the gene ends were 6 bases for V and 5 bases for J; bases not matched to a gene: 9. Germline lookup yields CDR1 LNHDA and CDR2 SQIVND (reference sequence).